Following are 25 T cell receptor beta chains from one sample sequenced in a study of cytotoxic CD8 clonotypes in ibrutinib-treated CLL. The protocol was immunoSEQ multiplex PCR, while the TCRdb copy is restricted to in-frame clones and leaves out a portion. The repertoire holds 150,000 or so clones, with roughly 80% as singletons. Sequences were derived from PBMCs, sampled after 12 months of ibrutinib treatment. These receptors all come from a human donor with chronic lymphocytic leukemia.

The chain links TRBV19 to TRBJ1-5; weak D call: TRBD1 (5 bases). The length of the CDR3 is 15 residues. Germline V gene lookup returns CDR1 LNHDA and CDR2 SQIVND (reference sequence). With 3 bases removed from V and 0 bases from J, the gap between germline ends came to 9 bases. Here the CDR3 DNA reads TGTGCCAGTAGTATGGGACTCTATAGCAATCAGCCCCAGCATTTT. It encodes CASSMGLYSNQPQHF.

The chain uses TRBV7-2 and TRBJ2-1; possible D gene TRBD2, 6 bases. Germline V gives CDR1 SGHTA, CDR2 FQGNSA. V gave up 1 base and J gave up 8 bases, with 15 bases separating them. This CDR3 spans 15 amino acids. This CDR3 reads CASSLGGEILYEQFF. The CDR3 DNA follows: TGTGCCAGCAGCTTAGGGGGGGAGATACTCTATGAGCAGTTCTTC. Looking up the rest from reference TRBV7-2 and TRBJ2-1 gives the full variable domain: GAGVSQSPSNKVTEKGKDVELRCDPISGHTALYWYRQSLGQGLEFLIYFQGNSAPDKSGLPSDRFSAERTGGSVSTLTIQRTQQEDSAVYLCASSLGGEILYEQFFGPGTRLTVL.

The V call is TRBV2, the J call TRBJ2-1, with 11 bases aligning to TRBD2. Per the germline V gene, CDR1 is SNHLY and CDR2 is FYNNEI. CDR3 length equals 15 residues. J was trimmed by 4 bases and V by 7 bases; bases with no gene match: 6. CDR3 nucleotide sequence: TGTGCCAGCACCACCGGGACTAGCGGATACAATGAGCAGTTCTTC. Translation gives CASTTGTSGYNEQFF.

V is TRBV20-1 and J is TRBJ2-2; D is unresolved. Germline CDR1 reads DFQATT; CDR2 reads SNEGSKA (reference sequence). V was trimmed by 6 bases and J by 2 bases, leaving 4 bases between them. The CDR3 has 11 residues. The chain's CDR3 is CSADNTGELFF. The CDR3 DNA is TGCAGTGCGGATAACACCGGGGAGCTGTTTTTT.

The rearrangement links TRBV18 to TRBJ2-1; D unresolved. Germline V lookup: CDR1 KGHSH, CDR2 LQKENI. The CDR3 extends over 12 amino acids. V was shortened by 4 bases and J by 3 bases, with 4 bases between the two germline ends. This CDR3 is CASSRDYNEQFF. CDR3 nucleotide sequence: TGTGCCAGCTCACGGGACTACAATGAGCAGTTCTTC. The variable domain in full, completed from reference TRBV18 and TRBJ2-1, reads NAGVMQNPRHLVRRRGQEARLRCSPMKGHSHVYWYRQLPEEGLKFMVYLQKENIIDESGMPKERFSAEFPKEGPSILRIQQVVRGDSAAYFCASSRDYNEQFFGPGTRLTVL.

The chain combines TRBV2 with TRBJ2-1; no reliable D call. The CDR3 length is 14 residues. Germline values: CDR1 SNHLY, CDR2 FYNNEI. The germline V and J ends were trimmed by 5 bases and 4 bases, with 12 bases remaining between them. The CDR3 DNA reads as TGTGCCAGCAGTCCCTGGGTAAGATACAATGAGCAGTTCTTC. Its protein product is CASSPWVRYNEQFF.

This clone was detected only a few times. The chain has TRBV5-1 and TRBJ2-3, with TRBD2 matching 8 bases. The CDR3 has 14 residues. The V gene end was trimmed by 4 bases and the J gene end by 6 bases; junction bases not matched to a gene: 7. Per germline, CDR1 SGHRS and CDR2 YFSETQ. CDR3 sequence: CASSPGTRGDTQYF. The CDR3 DNA follows: TGCGCCAGCAGCCCGGGGACTAGGGGTGATACGCAGTATTTT.

This chain joins TRBV28 and TRBJ2-7, with 7 positions matching TRBD1. Germline trimming cut 5 bases from V and 4 bases from J; bases unmatched to any gene: 14. Germline assignment: CDR1 MDHEN and CDR2 SYDVKM. The CDR3 extends over 16 amino acids. CDR3 nucleotides: TGTGCCAGCAGTCCGAGGTACCGGGACAGCGAGTACGAGCAGTACTTC. Translating gives CASSPRYRDSEYEQYF.

This chain uses TRBV28 with TRBJ2-7, with a possible D match to TRBD2 (5 bases). V lost 7 bases to trimming and J lost 6 bases, with 16 bases between them. The V gene's germline CDR1 is MDHEN and CDR2 SYDVKM. This CDR3 is built from 13 residues. The CDR3 region has the DNA TGTGCCAGCACCACCGGGCTACGGGGCGAGCAGTACTTC. Its protein is CASTTGLRGEQYF.

Concerning this clone itself: A read error may account for a junction end that differs from germline. The chain is built from TRBV6-5 and TRBJ2-3; 7 bases are shared with TRBD2. Germline V CDR1 and CDR2: MNHEY, SVGAGI. The CDR3 sequence is 13 residues long. In DNA, the CDR3 is TGTGCCAGCAGTGCGACTAGCACCGATACGCAGTATTTT. Its translation: CASSATSTDTQYF.

This chain joins TRBV5-1 and TRBJ1-2; TRBD1 might be the D (5 bases). CDR1 and CDR2 (germline): SGHRS, YFSETQ. This CDR3 spans 12 amino acids. V lost 0 bases to trimming and J lost 8 bases, with 8 bases between them. The CDR3 sequence: CASSLGGRGYTF. CDR3 bases: TGCGCCAGCAGCTTGGGGGGCCGGGGCTACACCTTC.

The chain combines TRBV5-6 with TRBJ1-2; unclear D gene. There are 10 residues in the CDR3. Trimming pared 7 bases from V and 6 bases from J, leaving 7 bases between. Germline assignment: CDR1 SGHDT and CDR2 YYEEEE. CDR3: CASLDHGYTF. For the CDR3, the DNA is TGTGCCAGCTTGGATCATGGCTACACCTTC.

The rearrangement joins TRBV9 to TRBJ2-1; 9 nucleotides align to TRBD2. The germline V gene has CDR1 SGDLS and CDR2 YYNGEE. The V segment lost 3 bases and the J segment 4 bases; nucleotides outside the gene matches: 5. There are 15 residues in the CDR3. The CDR3 spells CASSASGRSYNEQFF. In DNA, the CDR3 is TGTGCCAGCAGCGCCAGCGGGAGGTCTTACAATGAGCAGTTCTTC.

This rearrangement joins TRBV7-9 to TRBJ2-7; TRBD2 matches 10 bases. This CDR3 has 17 amino acids. The junction had 11 bases not matched to a gene; V was cut back by 5 bases and J by 1 base. Germline CDR1 reads SEHNR; CDR2 reads FQNEAQ (reference sequence). In DNA form, the CDR3 reads TGTGCCAGCAGCCCTAGACTAGCGGGCAAAGTATCCTACGAGCAGTACTTC. This translates into CASSPRLAGKVSYEQYF.

The V and J genes are TRBV28 and TRBJ1-2; no clear D gene. The CDR3 consists of 14 residues. CDR1 MDHEN and CDR2 SYDVKM come from the germline V gene. V shed 5 bases and J shed 4 bases, with 14 bases lying between them. Here the CDR3 DNA reads TGTGCCAGCAGTCTGAGGGTTGGCGGCTATGGCTACACCTTC. It codes for CASSLRVGGYGYTF.

The chain employs TRBV19 and TRBJ1-5; 7 bases match TRBD1. The CDR3 contains 17 residues. J lost 4 bases, V lost 6 bases, and 15 bases had no gene match. Germline V gene sequence: CDR1 LNHDA, CDR2 SQIVND (reference sequence). CDR3 sequence: CASRGAEQGRRNQPQHF. CDR3 nucleotide sequence: TGTGCCAGTAGGGGGGCAGAACAGGGGCGCCGGAATCAGCCCCAGCATTTT.

The rearrangement uses TRBV7-9 and TRBJ2-7; a possible D gene is TRBD1 (5 bases). V lost 1 base to trimming and J lost 6 bases, with 10 bases between them. CDR3 length: 13 residues. Germline loops: CDR1 SEHNR, CDR2 FQNEAQ (reference sequence). Here the CDR3 reads CASSLVGAREQYF. As DNA, the CDR3 is TGTGCCAGCAGCTTAGTTGGGGCCCGCGAGCAGTACTTC.

V gene TRBV2 combines with J gene TRBJ2-1, with D perhaps TRBD2 (6 bases). The ends were cut back, 0 bases at V and 9 bases at J, with 9 bases in the middle. CDR1 and CDR2 from the germline V gene are SNHLY and FYNNEI. The CDR3 has 13 amino acids. CDR3 sequence: CASSEAGGSEQFF. The CDR3 coding sequence is TGTGCCAGCAGTGAAGCGGGGGGAAGTGAGCAGTTCTTC.

This sequence joins TRBV4-2 and TRBJ2-5; 10 bases match TRBD2. The V segment lost 1 base and the J segment 5 bases; nucleotides outside the gene matches: 19. The CDR3 is 20 amino acids. The germline V gene has CDR1 LGHNA and CDR2 YNFKEQ. The chain's CDR3 is CASSQAGVGVAGGPGETQYF. CDR3 DNA: TGTGCCAGCAGCCAAGCCGGCGTTGGAGTAGCGGGGGGCCCCGGGGAGACCCAGTACTTC.

This clone occurred once. The chain couples TRBV21-1 to TRBJ2-7; the table's D call, TRBD1, has no DNA check behind it. TRBV21-1 is tagged as a pseudogene. The CDR3 spans 15 residues. CDR3 DNA sequence: TGTGCCAGCAGCAAAGGGGGACAGGGGGCTTACGAGCAGTACTTC. Protein: CASSKGGQGAYEQYF.

The CDR3, as DNA: TGTGCCAGCAGCCAAGTTCTATCGGCGGGAGGGAGCTACGAGCAGTACTTC. Protein product: CASSQVLSAGGSYEQYF. The genes are TRBV4-2 and TRBJ2-7, with TRBD2 matching over 9 bases. The CDR3 length is 17 residues. With 1 base clipped from V and 3 bases from J, the junction kept 10 bases outside the gene matches. CDR1 and CDR2 (germline): LGHNA, YNFKEQ.

The rearrangement joins TRBV5-1 to TRBJ2-3, with TRBD2 identical over 9 bases. This CDR3 has 16 amino acids. The germline V gene encodes CDR1 SGHRS and CDR2 YFSETQ. With V trimmed by 4 bases and J by 8 bases, 14 bases remained unmatched. CDR3 DNA sequence: TGCGCCAGCAGCCGCGATAGCGGGGGCCCTCCAGGTACGCAGTATTTT. This encodes CASSRDSGGPPGTQYF.

V is TRBV7-2 and J is TRBJ2-5, with D perhaps matching TRBD1 or TRBD2 (6 bases each). V was trimmed by 2 bases and J by 6 bases, leaving 10 bases between them. CDR3 length equals 13 residues. The germline gives CDR1 SGHTA, CDR2 FQGNSA. The CDR3 sequence: CASSLLRGQTQYF. For the CDR3, the DNA is TGTGCCAGCAGCTTACTCCGGGGGCAGACCCAGTACTTC.

In DNA form, the CDR3 reads TGTGCCAGCCGTCAGGGCAGCCAAGAGACCCAGTACTTC. This codes for CASRQGSQETQYF. The chain couples TRBV21-1 to TRBJ2-5; TRBD1, the table's D call, was not compared with the DNA. TRBV21-1 constitutes a pseudogene. This CDR3 has 13 amino acids.

V usage is TRBV27 and J usage is TRBJ2-1; a possible D gene is TRBD1 (6 bases). The CDR3 is made up of 12 amino acids. V lost 5 bases and J 6 bases, leaving 8 bases between the germline ends. CDR1 is MNHEY, CDR2 SMNVEV, per germline (reference sequence). The CDR3 region is CASSQGFNEQFF. The CDR3, as DNA: TGTGCCAGCAGTCAGGGGTTCAATGAGCAGTTCTTC.